The source of this TCR beta chain is a study of regulatory T cells in long-lasting Graves disease. Time point defined: newly diagnosed GD, antithyroid drugs for less than 3 months. TCR sequences were obtained from RNA taken from PBMCs. The guidelines of the American Thyroid Association were the basis for diagnosing Graves' disease. Construction of the TCR beta libraries employed iRepertoire HTBI primers in conjunction with Arm-PCR of CDR3 regions. TCRdb recomputed calls from the multiplex PCR reads with MiXCR, one row per CDR3 protein. The data contain approximately 460,000 distinct CDR3 sequences, 16% of them seen just once; the ten biggest clones take up around 10%. This clonotype was detected ten times or more. Separately, the same data were catalogued under a study of T cells in Graves' hyperthyroidism and ophthalmopathy. That source reports: Initially, a first-round RT-PCR of the TCR CDR3 employed the HTBI primer set. Through a model of 13 V-J features, ophthalmopathy was separated from stable hyperthyroidism.

This receptor was obtained from a woman aged 25 to 39 with Graves disease. Sequencing used peripheral blood mononuclear cells (PBMCs), obtained at new diagnosis, from a patient treated with antithyroid drugs.

DNA of the CDR3: TGTGCCAGCAGGAGGGGACTAGCGTCTTACGAGCAGTACTTC. This encodes CASRRGLASYEQYF. J is TRBJ2-7 and V is TRBV12-3 or TRBV12-4; 10 positions agree with TRBD2. The V gene end was trimmed by 6 bases and the J gene end by 4 bases; junction bases not matched to a gene: 6. The CDR3 has 14 residues.